Listed here are 2 T cell receptor beta chains from one sample, sequenced in a study of cytomegalovirus exposure and HLA in healthy donors (dated by TCRdb to 2017 to 2019). The method behind the library was the immunoSEQ multiplex PCR assay. In TCRdb, the immuneACCESS table is reduced to in-frame sequences with V and J assigned. These tables do not hold every clone; where another copy was compared, an unresolved V gene accounts for under half, and the others remain unexplained. In this sample the table shows under 300,000 clones, 75% to 90% of which occur a single time. In total, the top ten clones hold less than 1.5% of the sample. Sequencing was performed on PBMCs. The receptors were gathered from a young woman in good health and CMV-seropositive.

This chain uses TRBV19 with TRBJ2-2; 10 positions match TRBD2. V lost 3 bases and J lost 3; bases outside the gene matches: 1. There are 15 residues in the CDR3. CDR1 is LNHDA and CDR2 is SQIVND in the germline V gene (reference sequence). The CDR3 bases are TGTGCCAGTAGTATCCTAGCGGGAGACACCGGGGAGCTGTTTTTT. This codes for CASSILAGDTGELFF.

The chain uses TRBV7-2 and TRBJ1-2; a possible D gene is TRBD1 (6 bases). CDR1 and CDR2 from the germline V gene are SGHTA and FQGNSA. Deletions cut 5 bases from V and 3 bases from J, with 13 bases between. The CDR3 contains 14 residues. CDR3 DNA: TGTGCCAGCAGCCGAATGACAGGCGACTATGGCTACACCTTC. Protein sequence: CASSRMTGDYGYTF.